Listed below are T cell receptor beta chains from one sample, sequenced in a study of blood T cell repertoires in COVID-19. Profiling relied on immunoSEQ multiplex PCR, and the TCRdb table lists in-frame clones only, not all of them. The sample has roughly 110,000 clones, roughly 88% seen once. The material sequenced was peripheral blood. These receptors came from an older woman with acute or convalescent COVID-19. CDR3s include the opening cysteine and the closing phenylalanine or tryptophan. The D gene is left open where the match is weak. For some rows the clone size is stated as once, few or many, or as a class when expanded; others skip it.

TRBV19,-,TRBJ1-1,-,CASSKRGVNEAFF,TGTGCCAGTAGTAAGCGGGGAGTCAATGAAGCTTTCTTT
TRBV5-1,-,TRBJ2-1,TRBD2,CASSLWGSGTSGRALYNEQFF,TGCGCCAGCAGCTTGTGGGGGTCCGGGACTAGCGGGAGGGCCCTTTACAATGAGCAGTTCTTC
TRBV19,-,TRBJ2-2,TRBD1,CASSTSGGETGELFF,TGTGCCAGTAGTACATCAGGGGGTGAGACCGGGGAGCTGTTTTTT
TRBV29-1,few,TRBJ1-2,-,CSVDRDGYTF,TGCAGCGTTGACAGGGATGGCTACACCTTC
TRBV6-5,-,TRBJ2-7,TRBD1,CATKDRAGYEQYF,TGTGCCACCAAGGACAGGGCGGGATACGAGCAGTACTTC
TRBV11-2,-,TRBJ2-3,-,CASSRLSGDTDTQYF,TGTGCCAGCAGCCGTCTTTCAGGGGACACAGATACGCAGTATTTT
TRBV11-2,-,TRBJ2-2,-,CASSYGQNTGELFF,TGTGCCAGCAGCTACGGACAGAACACCGGGGAGCTGTTTTTT
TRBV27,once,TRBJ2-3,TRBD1,CASSLGTGMGDTQYF,TGTGCCAGCAGTTTAGGGACAGGGATGGGAGATACGCAGTATTTT
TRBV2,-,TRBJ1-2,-,CATPPDSSYGYTF,TGTGCCACCCCCCCGGACTCATCGTATGGCTACACCTTC
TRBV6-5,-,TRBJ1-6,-,CASRRNSPLHF,TGTGCCAGCCGTAGAAATTCACCCCTCCACTTT
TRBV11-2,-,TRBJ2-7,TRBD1,CASSLDRGTYEQYF,TGTGCCAGCAGCTTGGACAGGGGTACGTACGAGCAGTACTTC
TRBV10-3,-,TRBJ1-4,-,CAISDYSRAGSEKLFF,TGTGCCATCAGTGACTATTCTCGCGCGGGTTCCGAAAAACTGTTTTTT
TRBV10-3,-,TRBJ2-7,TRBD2,CAISESGLAVFYEQYF,TGTGCCATCAGTGAGTCGGGACTAGCGGTTTTCTACGAGCAGTACTTC
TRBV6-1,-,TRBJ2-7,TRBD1,CASSEGQGAYEQYF,TGTGCCAGCAGTGAGGGACAGGGGGCCTACGAGCAGTACTTC
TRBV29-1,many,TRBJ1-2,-,CSVERPAGNYGYTF,TGCAGCGTTGAGCGGCCTGCAGGGAACTATGGCTACACCTTC
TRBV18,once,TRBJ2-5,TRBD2,CASSTSGIEETQYF,TGTGCCAGCTCGACTAGCGGGATCGAGGAGACCCAGTACTTC
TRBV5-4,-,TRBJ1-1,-,CASSFIGVRGDTEAFF,TGTGCCAGCAGCTTTATCGGGGTACGGGGAGATACTGAAGCTTTCTTT
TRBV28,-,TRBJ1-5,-,CASSQVSGYQPQHF,TGTGCCAGCAGTCAGGTATCAGGGTACCAGCCCCAGCATTTT
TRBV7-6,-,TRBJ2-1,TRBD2,CASSLGGAGASQEQFF,TGTGCCAGCAGCTTAGGGGGAGCGGGGGCCTCTCAGGAGCAGTTCTTC
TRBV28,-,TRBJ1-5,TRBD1,CASTLGQGRNQPQHF,TGTGCCAGCACCTTAGGACAGGGGCGGAATCAGCCCCAGCATTTT
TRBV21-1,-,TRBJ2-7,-,CASSKEQAGLSYEQYF,TGTGCCAGCAGCAAAGAGCAGGCGGGCCTTTCCTACGAGCAGTACTTC
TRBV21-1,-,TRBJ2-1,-,CASSKGRSLEQFF,TGTGCCAGCAGCAAAGGGAGGAGTCTTGAGCAGTTCTTC